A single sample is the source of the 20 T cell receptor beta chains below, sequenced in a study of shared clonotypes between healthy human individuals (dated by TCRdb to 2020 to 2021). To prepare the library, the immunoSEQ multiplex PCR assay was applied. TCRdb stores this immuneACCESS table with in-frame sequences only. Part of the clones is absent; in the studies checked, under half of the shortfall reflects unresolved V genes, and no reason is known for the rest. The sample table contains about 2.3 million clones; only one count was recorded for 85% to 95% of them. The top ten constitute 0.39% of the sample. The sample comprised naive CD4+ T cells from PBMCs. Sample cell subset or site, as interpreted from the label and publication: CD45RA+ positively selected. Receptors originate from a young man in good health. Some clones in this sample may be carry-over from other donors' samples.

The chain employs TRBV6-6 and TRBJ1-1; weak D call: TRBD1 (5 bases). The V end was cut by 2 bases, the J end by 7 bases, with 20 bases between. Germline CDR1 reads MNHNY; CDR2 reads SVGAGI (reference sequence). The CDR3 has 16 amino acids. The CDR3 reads CASSYPYRNRPVEAFF. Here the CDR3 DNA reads TGTGCCAGCAGTTACCCATACAGGAACAGACCGGTTGAAGCTTTCTTT.

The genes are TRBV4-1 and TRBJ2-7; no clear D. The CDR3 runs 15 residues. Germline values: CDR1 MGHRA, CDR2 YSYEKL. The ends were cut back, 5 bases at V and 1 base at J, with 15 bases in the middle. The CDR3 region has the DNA TGCGCCAGCAGCGTAGGGCCACAGTTTTCCTACGAGCAGTACTTC. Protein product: CASSVGPQFSYEQYF.

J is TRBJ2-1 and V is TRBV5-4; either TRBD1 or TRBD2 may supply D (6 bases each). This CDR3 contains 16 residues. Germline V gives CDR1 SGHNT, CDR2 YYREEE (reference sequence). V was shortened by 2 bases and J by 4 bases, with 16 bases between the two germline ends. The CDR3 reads CASSLLPGAEYNEQFF. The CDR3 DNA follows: TGTGCCAGCAGCTTATTGCCGGGGGCGGAATACAATGAGCAGTTCTTC.

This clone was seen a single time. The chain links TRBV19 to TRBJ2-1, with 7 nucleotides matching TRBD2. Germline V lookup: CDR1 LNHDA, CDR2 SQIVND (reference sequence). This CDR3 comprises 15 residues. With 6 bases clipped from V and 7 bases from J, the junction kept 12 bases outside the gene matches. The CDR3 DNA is TGTGCCAGTAGCCCCGTGAGCAGGCGGGGGAATGAGCAGTTCTTC. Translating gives CASSPVSRRGNEQFF.

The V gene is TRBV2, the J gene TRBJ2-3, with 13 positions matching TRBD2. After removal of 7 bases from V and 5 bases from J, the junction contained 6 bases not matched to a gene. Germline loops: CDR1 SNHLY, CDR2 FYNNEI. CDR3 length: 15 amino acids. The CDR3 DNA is TGTGCCAGCACCGGACTAGCGGGAGTAGGAGATACGCAGTATTTT. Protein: CASTGLAGVGDTQYF.

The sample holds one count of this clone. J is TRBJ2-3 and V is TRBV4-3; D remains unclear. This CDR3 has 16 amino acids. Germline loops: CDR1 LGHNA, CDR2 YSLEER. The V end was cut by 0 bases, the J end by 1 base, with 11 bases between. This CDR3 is CASSQEASLGTDTQYF. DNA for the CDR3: TGCGCCAGCAGCCAAGAGGCTTCTTTAGGCACAGATACGCAGTATTTT.

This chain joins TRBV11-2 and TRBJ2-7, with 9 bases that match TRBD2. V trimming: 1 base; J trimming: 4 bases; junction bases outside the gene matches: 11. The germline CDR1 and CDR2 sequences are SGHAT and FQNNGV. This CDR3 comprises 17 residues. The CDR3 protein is CASSLASSGTHQYEQYF. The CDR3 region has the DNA TGTGCCAGCAGCTTAGCGTCTAGCGGGACCCACCAATACGAGCAGTACTTC.

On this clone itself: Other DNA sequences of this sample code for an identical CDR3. For the CDR3, the DNA is TGTGCCAGCAGCTTAGGGACAGGTTCCTACAATGAGCAGTTCTTC. Its translation: CASSLGTGSYNEQFF. The chain joins TRBV7-2 to TRBJ2-1; 7 bases match TRBD1. CDR1 is SGHTA and CDR2 is FQGNSA in the germline V gene. V lost 1 base and J lost 1; bases outside the gene matches: 1. This CDR3 has 15 amino acids.

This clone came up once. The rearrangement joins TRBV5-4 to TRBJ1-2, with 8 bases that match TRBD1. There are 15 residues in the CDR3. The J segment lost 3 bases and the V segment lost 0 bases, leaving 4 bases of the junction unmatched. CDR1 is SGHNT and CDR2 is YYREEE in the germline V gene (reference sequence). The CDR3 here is CASSLAPGGYYGYTF. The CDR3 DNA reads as TGTGCCAGCAGCTTGGCGCCAGGGGGCTACTATGGCTACACCTTC.

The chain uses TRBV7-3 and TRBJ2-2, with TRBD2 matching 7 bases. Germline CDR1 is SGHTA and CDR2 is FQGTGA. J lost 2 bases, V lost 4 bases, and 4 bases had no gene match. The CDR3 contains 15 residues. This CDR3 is CASSSGGPNTGELFF. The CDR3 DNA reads TGTGCCAGCAGCTCGGGGGGACCCAACACCGGGGAGCTGTTTTTT.

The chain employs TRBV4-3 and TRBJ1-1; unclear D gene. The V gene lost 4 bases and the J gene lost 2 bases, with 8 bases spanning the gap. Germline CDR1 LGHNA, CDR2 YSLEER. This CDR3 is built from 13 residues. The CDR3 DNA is TGCGCCAGCAGCCCGGCCTCCAACACTGAAGCTTTCTTT. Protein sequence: CASSPASNTEAFF.

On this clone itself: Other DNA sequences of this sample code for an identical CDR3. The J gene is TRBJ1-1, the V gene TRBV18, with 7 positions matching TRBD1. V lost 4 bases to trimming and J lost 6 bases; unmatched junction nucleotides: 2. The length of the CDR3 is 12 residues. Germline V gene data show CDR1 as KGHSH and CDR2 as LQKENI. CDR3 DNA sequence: TGTGCCAGCTCACAGGGGACAGCTGAAGCTTTCTTT. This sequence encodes CASSQGTAEAFF.

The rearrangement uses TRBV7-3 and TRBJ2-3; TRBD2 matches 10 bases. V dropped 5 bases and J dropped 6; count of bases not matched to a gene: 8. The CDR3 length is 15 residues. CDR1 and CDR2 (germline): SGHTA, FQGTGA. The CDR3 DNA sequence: TGTGCCAGCAGCCTGACTAGCGGGTACCGGGATACGCAGTATTTT. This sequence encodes CASSLTSGYRDTQYF. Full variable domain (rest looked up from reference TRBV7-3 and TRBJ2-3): GAGVSQTPSNKVTEKGKYVELRCDPISGHTALYWYRQSLGQGPEFLIYFQGTGAADDSGLPNDRFFAVRPEGSVSTLKIQRTERGDSAVYLCASSLTSGYRDTQYFGPGTRLTVL.

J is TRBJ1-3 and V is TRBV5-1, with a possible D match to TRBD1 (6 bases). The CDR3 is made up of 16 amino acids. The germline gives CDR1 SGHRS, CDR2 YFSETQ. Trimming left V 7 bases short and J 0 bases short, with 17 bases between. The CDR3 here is CASARGRPSSGNTIYF. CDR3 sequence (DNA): TGCGCCAGCGCCAGGGGACGGCCAAGCTCTGGAAACACCATATATTTT.

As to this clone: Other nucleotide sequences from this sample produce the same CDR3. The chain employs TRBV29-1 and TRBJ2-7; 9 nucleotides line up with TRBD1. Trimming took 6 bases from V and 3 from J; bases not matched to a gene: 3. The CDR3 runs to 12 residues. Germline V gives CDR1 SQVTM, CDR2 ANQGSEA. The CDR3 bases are TGCAGCGTCCCGGGACAGGGCTACGAGCAGTACTTC. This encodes CSVPGQGYEQYF.

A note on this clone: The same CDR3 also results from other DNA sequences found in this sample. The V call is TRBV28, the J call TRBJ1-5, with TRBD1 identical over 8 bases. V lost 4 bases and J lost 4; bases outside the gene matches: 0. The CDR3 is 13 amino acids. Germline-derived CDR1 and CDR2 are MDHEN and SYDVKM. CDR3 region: CASSYRGNQPQHF. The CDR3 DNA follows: TGTGCCAGCAGTTACAGGGGGAATCAGCCCCAGCATTTT.

CDR3 in DNA: TGTGCCAGCAGTACCCCGGGACAGGGGCATTACGAGCAGTACTTC. It translates to CASSTPGQGHYEQYF. The chain has TRBV27 and TRBJ2-7; 10 bases are shared with TRBD1. This CDR3 comprises 15 residues. The germline V gene has CDR1 MNHEY and CDR2 SMNVEV (reference sequence). Unmatched junction bases numbered 8, after V lost 5 bases and J lost 4 bases.

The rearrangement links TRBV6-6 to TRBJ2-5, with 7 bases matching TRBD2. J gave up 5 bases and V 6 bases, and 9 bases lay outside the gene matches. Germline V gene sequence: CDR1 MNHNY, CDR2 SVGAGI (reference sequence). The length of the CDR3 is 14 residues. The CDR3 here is CASRVLTSSETQYF. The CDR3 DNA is TGTGCCAGCAGGGTATTGACTAGCTCGGAGACCCAGTACTTC.

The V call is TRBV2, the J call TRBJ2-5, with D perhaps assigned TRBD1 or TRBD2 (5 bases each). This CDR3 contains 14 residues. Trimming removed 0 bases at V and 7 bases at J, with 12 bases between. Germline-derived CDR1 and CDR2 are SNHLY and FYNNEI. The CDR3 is CASSEASMRGTQYF. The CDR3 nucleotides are TGTGCCAGCAGTGAAGCGAGCATGAGGGGGACCCAGTACTTC. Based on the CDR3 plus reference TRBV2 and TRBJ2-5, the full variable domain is EPEVTQTPSHQVTQMGQEVILRCVPISNHLYFYWYRQILGQKVEFLVSFYNNEISEKSEIFDDQFSVERPDGSNFTLKIRSTKLEDSAMYFCASSEASMRGTQYFGPGTRLLVL.

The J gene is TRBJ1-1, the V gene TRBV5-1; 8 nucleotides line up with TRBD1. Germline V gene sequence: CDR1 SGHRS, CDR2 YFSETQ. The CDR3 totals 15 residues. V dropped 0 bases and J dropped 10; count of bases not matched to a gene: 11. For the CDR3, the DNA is TGCGCCAGCAGCTTGGACTGGGACAGGAGAAGGGGAGCTTTCTTT. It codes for CASSLDWDRRRGAFF.